Each of the 10 T cell receptor beta chains below was sequenced from the same sample in a study of blood T cell repertoires in COVID-19 (dated by TCRdb to between 2020 and 2021). Library construction relied on the immunoSEQ multiplex PCR assay. The table was pulled from immuneACCESS by TCRdb, which kept in-frame rearrangements only. Such tables lose some clones; where checked, under half of the loss comes from unresolved V genes, and the rest has no known cause. The sample records around 35,000 clones, about 85% of which are singletons. The ten largest make up roughly 3.1% of the sample. The sequenced sample was peripheral blood. These receptors were collected from a man between 65 and 85 years old with COVID-19, enrolled during active disease.

The rearrangement links TRBV7-8 to TRBJ1-2; unclear D gene. Germline assignment: CDR1 SGHVS and CDR2 FQNEAQ. V dropped 0 bases and J dropped 8 bases, with 19 bases sitting between them. This CDR3 has 16 amino acids. The CDR3 spells CASSLAAGPAVWGYTF. CDR3 coding DNA: TGTGCCAGCAGCTTAGCAGCGGGTCCGGCGGTGTGGGGCTACACCTTC.

The rearrangement joins TRBV19 to TRBJ1-1; a possible D gene is TRBD1 (5 bases). CDR3 size: 16 residues. Germline V gene data show CDR1 as LNHDA and CDR2 as SQIVND (reference sequence). Trimming left V 5 bases short and J 0 bases short, with 16 bases between. Written as DNA, the CDR3 is TGTGCCAGTAGTCTCCCGGCCGGGGGAGTGAACACTGAAGCTTTCTTT. Its translation is CASSLPAGGVNTEAFF.

In this sample, this clone turned up once. V usage is TRBV25-1 and J usage is TRBJ1-2; D remains unclear. CDR1 is MGHDK and CDR2 is SYGVNS in the germline V gene. The V end lost 0 bases, the J end lost 8 bases, and 16 bases lay between the germline ends. The CDR3 contains 15 residues. The CDR3 nucleotides are TGTGCCAGCAGTGAATATCAGCGGACCGGAGGGGGCTACACCTTC. Encoded protein: CASSEYQRTGGGYTF.

The chain uses TRBV6-2 or TRBV6-3 and TRBJ2-7, with TRBD2 identical over 12 bases. The CDR3 extends over 16 amino acids. V was clipped by 6 bases and J by 3 bases; unmatched bases: 9. The germline V gene has CDR1 MNHEY and CDR2 SVGEGT. The CDR3 loop is CASRYLGLAGFYEQYF. The CDR3 coding sequence is TGTGCCAGCAGATACCTGGGACTAGCGGGCTTCTACGAGCAGTACTTC.

The CDR3 reads CASSQESGSGGYTF. In DNA, the CDR3 is TGTGCCAGCAGCCAAGAATCGGGGTCGGGCGGCTACACCTTC. The genes are TRBV4-2 and TRBJ1-2; no firm D call. The germline gives CDR1 LGHNA, CDR2 YNFKEQ. There are 14 residues in the CDR3. The V end was cut by 0 bases, the J end by 8 bases, with 13 bases between.

The chain employs TRBV3-1 (or the pseudogene TRBV3-2) and TRBJ2-1; TRBD2 matches at 12 bases. The length of the CDR3 is 16 residues. J was trimmed by 5 bases and V by 3 bases; bases with no gene match: 5. Germline V gives CDR1 LGHDT, CDR2 YNNKEL (reference sequence). In DNA form, the CDR3 reads TGTGCCAGCAGCCAGATAAGACTAGCGGGGGACAATGAGCAGTTCTTC. As protein: CASSQIRLAGDNEQFF.

The chain joins TRBV10-3 to TRBJ1-1, with D unclear. Germline V gene data show CDR1 as ENHRY and CDR2 as SYGVKD. The V and J ends lost 1 base and 11 bases respectively, with 14 bases between them. This CDR3 has 13 residues. CDR3 bases: TGTGCCATCAGTGAGTATCCAGGAGGGCTGGCTTTCTTT. It translates to CAISEYPGGLAFF.

This chain uses TRBV6-1 with TRBJ1-2; 10 nucleotides match TRBD1. The CDR3 extends over 15 amino acids. CDR1 and CDR2 (germline): MNHNS, SASEGT. V lost 3 bases and J lost 6; bases outside the gene matches: 7. This CDR3 is CASSDLGQGFDGYTF. CDR3 coding DNA: TGTGCCAGCAGTGACCTGGGACAGGGGTTTGATGGCTACACCTTC.

V usage is TRBV7-2 and J usage is TRBJ2-5; D gene uncertain. The CDR3 contains 11 residues. Trimming took 2 bases from V and 5 from J, leaving 3 bases between them. Germline CDR1 SGHTA, CDR2 FQGNSA. CDR3 amino acids: CASSLSETQYF. The CDR3, as DNA: TGTGCCAGCAGCTTAAGCGAGACCCAGTACTTC.

The chain carries TRBV9 and TRBJ2-7, with a possible D match to TRBD2 (5 bases). Per germline, CDR1 SGDLS and CDR2 YYNGEE. V gave up 0 bases and J gave up 0 bases, with 10 bases separating them. This CDR3 has 15 amino acids. The CDR3 DNA is TGTGCCAGCAGCGTAGGAGGGCTTACCTCCTACGAGCAGTACTTC. It is translated as CASSVGGLTSYEQYF.